This T cell receptor (beta chain) was identified during a study of T cell responses to AZD1222 COVID-19 vaccine. Findings and limits, study-wide: With two AZD1222 doses given, Spike-specific TCR breadth and depth both rose. Sampling that yielded the repertoires occurred only after the peak T cell response. Baseline seropositivity occurred in only 5 or 6 AZD1222 recipients.

This clone has only a few counts. Its target is not known. This table comes from immunoSEQ multiplex PCR, and its TCRdb copy is limited to in-frame clones, with some not included. The sample shows over 150,000 clones, approximately 90% of them seen only once. The study pooled second doses at about 4 or about 12 weeks. CDR3 length: 14 residues. Germline V CDR1 and CDR2: SGHTA, FQGNSA. Deletions cut 1 base from V and 2 bases from J, with 8 bases between. The chain recombines TRBV7-2 with TRBJ1-2; D not certain. The input for sequencing was peripheral blood, taken 28 days after the second AZD1222 dose. This clonotype was obtained from an adult who received the AZD1222 COVID-19 vaccine. The CDR3 DNA reads TGTGCCAGCAGCTTAGTTAGGGAGAACTATGGCTACACCTTC. It specifies CASSLVRENYGYTF.